This TCR beta chain was found in a study of blood T cell repertoires in COVID-19. Study-level background: T cells, B-cell-depleted T cells, or PBMCs provided the cDNA or gDNA that served as material.

This CDR3 comprises 13 residues. V lost 3 bases to trimming and J lost 1 base, with 9 bases between them. Germline V gene data show CDR1 as SQVTM and CDR2 as ANQGSEA. Per the authors' pipeline: Reference gene primer amplification gave nucleated cell count estimates. Clones were sequenced by immunoSEQ multiplex PCR, and TCRdb holds only the in-frame ones, with some missing. V, J and clone size reflect that table, while D and trimming were determined from the DNA. Of 62,000 or so clones in the sample, 80% to 90% were seen once. The sequence derives from a woman aged 55-69 years with acute or convalescent COVID-19. This chain connects TRBV29-1 to TRBJ1-1; D may be TRBD1 (6 bases). Material: peripheral blood. The DNA for the CDR3 is TGCAGCGTTGACTGGGGACAGAACACTGAAGCTTTCTTT. Its protein is CSVDWGQNTEAFF. Full variable domain (remainder filled in from reference TRBV29-1 and TRBJ1-1): SAVISQKPSRDICQRGTSLTIQCQVDSQVTMMFWYRQQPGQSLTLIATANQGSEATYESGFVIDKFPISRPNLTFSTLTVSNMSPEDSSIYLCSVDWGQNTEAFFGQGTRLTVV.